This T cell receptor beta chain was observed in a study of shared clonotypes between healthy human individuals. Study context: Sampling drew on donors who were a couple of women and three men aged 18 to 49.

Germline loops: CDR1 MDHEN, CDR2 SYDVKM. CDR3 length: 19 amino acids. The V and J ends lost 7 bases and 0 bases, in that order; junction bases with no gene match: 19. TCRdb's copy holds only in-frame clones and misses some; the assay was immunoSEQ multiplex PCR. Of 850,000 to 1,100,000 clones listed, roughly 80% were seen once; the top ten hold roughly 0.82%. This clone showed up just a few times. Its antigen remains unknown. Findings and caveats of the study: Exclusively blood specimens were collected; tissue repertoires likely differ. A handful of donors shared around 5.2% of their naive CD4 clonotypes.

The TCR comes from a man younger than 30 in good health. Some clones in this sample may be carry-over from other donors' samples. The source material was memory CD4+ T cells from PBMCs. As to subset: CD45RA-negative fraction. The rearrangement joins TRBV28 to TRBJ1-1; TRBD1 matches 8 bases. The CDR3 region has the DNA TGTGCCAGCAAACAGGGGGGCTTAAGAGACAGTATATTGAACACTGAAGCTTTCTTT. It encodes CASKQGGLRDSILNTEAFF.